The present entry profiles one T cell receptor beta chain with its context. Its antigen is still unknown. The data derive from a study of metastatic and nonmetastatic thyroid tumors. Study information: Repertoire data that came from the blood and tumor or nodule tissue of malignant and benign thyroid patients were compared. General observations from the study: In both blood and tumor samples, TCR beta diversity was reported significantly higher for malignant than benign nodules.

All patients reached thyroid surgery having received no treatment beforehand. TCRdb called clones again from the PCR reads with MiXCR. The sample contains 12,000 or so clones, 27% of which appear only once. V gave up 1 base and J gave up 1 base, with 7 bases separating them. CDR3 length: 14 amino acids. Per germline, CDR1 SGHVS and CDR2 FQNEAQ. The clonotype was recovered from a male donor with papillary thyroid cancer or a benign thyroid nodule (not recorded which). Some clones in this sample may be carry-over from other donors' samples. What was sequenced was adjacent normal tissue. This chain links TRBV7-8 with TRBJ1-1; D is possibly TRBD1 (6 bases). DNA for the CDR3: TGTGCCAGCAGCTTAGTACAGGGGAACACTGAAGCTTTCTTT. Translation gives CASSLVQGNTEAFF.